This TCR beta chain was found in a study of blood T cell repertoires in COVID-19. CDR3 length: 14 amino acids. V lost 5 bases, J lost 2 bases, and 6 bases stayed unmatched. Germline V gives CDR1 LGHDT, CDR2 YNNKEL (reference sequence). Generated by immunoSEQ multiplex PCR, the TCRdb table keeps only in-frame clones and is missing some. The data show about 210,000 clones, with roughly four fifths seen just once and about an eighth held by the top ten. This receptor was taken from a woman between 35 and 50 years old with acute or convalescent COVID-19. The sequenced sample was peripheral blood. The J gene is TRBJ2-7, the V gene TRBV3-1 (or the pseudogene TRBV3-2), with 7 positions matching TRBD1. The CDR3 protein is CASSTLGGPYEQYF. The CDR3 DNA follows: TGTGCCAGCAGCACTCTAGGGGGCCCCTACGAGCAGTACTTC.